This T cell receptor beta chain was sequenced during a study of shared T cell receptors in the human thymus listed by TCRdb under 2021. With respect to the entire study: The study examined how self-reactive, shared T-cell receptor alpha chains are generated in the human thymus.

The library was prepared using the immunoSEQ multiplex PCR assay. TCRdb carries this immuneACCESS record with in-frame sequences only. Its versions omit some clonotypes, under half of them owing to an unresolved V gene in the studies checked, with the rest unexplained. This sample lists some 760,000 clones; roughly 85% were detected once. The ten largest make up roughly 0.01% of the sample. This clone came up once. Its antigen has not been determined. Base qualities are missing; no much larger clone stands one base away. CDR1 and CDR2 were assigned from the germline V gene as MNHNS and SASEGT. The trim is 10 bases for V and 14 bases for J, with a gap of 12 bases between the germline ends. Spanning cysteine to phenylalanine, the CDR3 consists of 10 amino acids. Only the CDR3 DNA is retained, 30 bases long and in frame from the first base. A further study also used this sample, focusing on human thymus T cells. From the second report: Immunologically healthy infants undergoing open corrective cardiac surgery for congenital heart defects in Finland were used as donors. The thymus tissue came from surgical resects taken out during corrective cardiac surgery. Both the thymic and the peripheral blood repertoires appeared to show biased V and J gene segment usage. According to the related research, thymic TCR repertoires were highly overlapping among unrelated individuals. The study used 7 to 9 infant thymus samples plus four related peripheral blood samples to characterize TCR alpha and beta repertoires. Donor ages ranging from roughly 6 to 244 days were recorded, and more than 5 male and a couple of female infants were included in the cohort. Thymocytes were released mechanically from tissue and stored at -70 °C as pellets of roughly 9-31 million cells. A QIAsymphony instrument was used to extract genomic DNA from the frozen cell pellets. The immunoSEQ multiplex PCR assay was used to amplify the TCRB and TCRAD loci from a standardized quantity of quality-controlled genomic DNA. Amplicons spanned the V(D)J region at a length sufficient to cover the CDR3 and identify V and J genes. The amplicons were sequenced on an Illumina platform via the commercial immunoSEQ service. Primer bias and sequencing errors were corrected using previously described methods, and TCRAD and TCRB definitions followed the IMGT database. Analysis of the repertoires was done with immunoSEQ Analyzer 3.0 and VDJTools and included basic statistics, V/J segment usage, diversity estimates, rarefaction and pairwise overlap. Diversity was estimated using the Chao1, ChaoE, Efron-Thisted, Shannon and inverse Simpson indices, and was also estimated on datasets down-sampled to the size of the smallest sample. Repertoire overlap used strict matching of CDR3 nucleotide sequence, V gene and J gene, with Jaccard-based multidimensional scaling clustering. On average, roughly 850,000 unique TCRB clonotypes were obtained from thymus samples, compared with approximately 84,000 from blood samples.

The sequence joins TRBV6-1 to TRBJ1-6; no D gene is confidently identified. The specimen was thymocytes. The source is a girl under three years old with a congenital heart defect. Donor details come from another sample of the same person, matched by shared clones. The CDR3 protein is CAIRGLALHF. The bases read TGTGCCATCCGCGGGTTGGCCCTCCACTTT.